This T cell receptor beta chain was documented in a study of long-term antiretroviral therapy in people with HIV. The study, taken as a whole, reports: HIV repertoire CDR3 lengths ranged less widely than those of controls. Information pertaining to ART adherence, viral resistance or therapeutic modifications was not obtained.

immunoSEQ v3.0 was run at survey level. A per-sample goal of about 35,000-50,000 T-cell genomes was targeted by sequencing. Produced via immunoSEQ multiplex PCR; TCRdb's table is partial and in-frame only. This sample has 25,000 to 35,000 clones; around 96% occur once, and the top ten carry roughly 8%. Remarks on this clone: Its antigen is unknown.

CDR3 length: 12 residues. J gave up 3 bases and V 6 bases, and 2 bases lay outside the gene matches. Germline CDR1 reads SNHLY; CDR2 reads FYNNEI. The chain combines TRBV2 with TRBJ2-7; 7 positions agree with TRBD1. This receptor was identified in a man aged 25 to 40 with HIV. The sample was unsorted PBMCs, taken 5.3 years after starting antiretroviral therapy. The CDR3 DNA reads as TGTGCCAGCAGAGGGACAGACTACGAGCAGTACTTC. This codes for CASRGTDYEQYF. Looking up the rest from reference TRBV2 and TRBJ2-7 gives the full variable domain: EPEVTQTPSHQVTQMGQEVILRCVPISNHLYFYWYRQILGQKVEFLVSFYNNEISEKSEIFDDQFSVERPDGSNFTLKIRSTKLEDSAMYFCASRGTDYEQYFGPGTRLTVT.